Sequencing of this TCR beta chain was carried out in a study of CD8 T cells in ankylosing spondylitis. A word on this clonotype: Its antigen is not known.

Study-level points and caveats: Reportedly, disease-linked clones are significantly enriched in ankylosing spondylitis patients' matched synovial fluid. Previous work reported some of these motif variants in the synovial fluid and blood of reactive arthritis. There was a TCR beta motif, made of 7 to 9 highly homologous variants, that appeared characteristic of ankylosing spondylitis blood.

The V gene lost 4 bases and the J gene lost 4 bases, with 11 bases spanning the gap. The germline V gene encodes CDR1 SNHLY and CDR2 FYNNEI. This CDR3 spans 14 amino acids. In TCRdb, the 5' RACE reads were re-called with MiXCR into one record per CDR3 protein. Of over 700,000 distinct CDR3 sequences listed, roughly 20% are singletons. V and J are TRBV2 and TRBJ2-4; possibly TRBD2 for D (6 bases). This TCR was recovered from a male donor with ankylosing spondylitis. The sample was blood, either unsorted or a sorted T cell fraction (not recorded which). CDR3 protein: CASSGGKLKNIQYF. The DNA of the CDR3 is TGTGCCAGCAGTGGCGGGAAGCTTAAAAACATTCAGTACTTC.